The TCR beta chain under discussion was sequenced for a study of T cell repertoires in aging, cancer and after chemotherapy. Background on the study: About 10 million TCR reads made up the full dataset. Findings of the study overall: In each cancer cohort, median generation probability increased across chemotherapy, suggesting thymic output rebounded. Untreated cancer patients had significantly lower blood TCR diversity than age-matched healthy donors.

Multiplex touch-down PCR with TRB-A/B primers amplified rearranged V-D-J TRB sequences. TCRdb passed the multiplex PCR reads through MiXCR, listing each CDR3 protein once. This table has around 6,700 distinct CDR3 sequences, about 56% appearing once. As concerns this clonotype: Its cognate antigen is unknown.

Amplification of TCR beta used genomic DNA extracted from peripheral blood. CDR1 and CDR2 from the germline V gene are LNHNV and YYDKDF (reference sequence). CDR3 length: 15 residues. V lost 8 bases and J 0 bases, leaving 14 bases between the germline ends. The sequence came from a human donor with a solid tumor. The rearrangement links TRBV15 to TRBJ1-3; D is perhaps TRBD1 (6 bases). The specimen was blood. The CDR3 here is CATCAGVTSGNTIYF. The CDR3 DNA reads as TGTGCCACCTGCGCAGGGGTGACCTCTGGAAACACCATATATTTT.